This TCR beta chain is drawn from a study of glioma-infiltrating T cells after dendritic cell vaccination. Note on this clone: What it binds is unknown.

Whole-study results and caveats: Few patients contributed both blood and tumor specimens. TCR clonality showed no direct relationship with survival.

CDR1 is MNHEY and CDR2 is SMNVEV in the germline V gene (reference sequence). V was pared by 4 bases and J by 4 bases, with 7 bases of the junction left unmatched. The CDR3 has 16 amino acids. The PCR used 60 V beta and 13 J beta primers. Sequencing was performed with immunoSEQ multiplex PCR; in TCRdb, only in-frame clones are kept and a portion is missing. The data contain about 82,000 clones, around 90% of them singletons. This receptor was obtained from a human donor with glioblastoma. The chain is built from TRBV27 and TRBJ2-3, with 11 positions matching TRBD1. The specimen was blood, collected before dendritic cell vaccination. The CDR3 spells CASSSPGQGAADTQYF. CDR3 sequence (DNA): TGTGCCAGCAGTTCACCCGGACAGGGGGCGGCAGATACGCAGTATTTT.